These T cell receptor beta chains were read from a single sample in a study of cytomegalovirus exposure and HLA in healthy donors. Profiling relied on immunoSEQ multiplex PCR, and the TCRdb table lists in-frame clones only, not all of them. Here the sample spans more than 100,000 clones, 8.9% being singletons. Sequencing was performed on PBMCs. These receptor sequences come from a woman aged 35 to 49 in good health and CMV-seropositive. Both conserved end residues are part of each CDR3. The D gene is left open where the match is weak. Size values are once, few and many counts, or a class for expanded clones, and some rows have none.

v_call,clone_size,j_call,d_call,cdr3_nt,cdr3_aa
TRBV27,few,TRBJ1-2,.,TGTGCCAGCAGTTTAACGCAGGGTCACTATGGCTACACCTTC,CASSLTQGHYGYTF
TRBV12-2,.,TRBJ1-2,.,TGTGCAAGTTACGCAGTAAAGGGGGCGTGCCGTTATGGCTACACCTTC,CASYAVKGACRYGYTF
TRBV6-1,.,TRBJ1-2,TRBD1,TGTGCCAGCAGTCAGACAGGGTACTGTGGCTACACCTTC,CASSQTGYCGYTF
TRBV5-5,many,TRBJ2-6,TRBD1,TGTGCCAGCAGCTTGGAAGGGCAGGGGGCCGCTGGGGCCAACGTCCTGACTTTC,CASSLEGQGAAGANVLTF
TRBV4-3,.,TRBJ2-6,.,TGCGCCAGCAGCCAGTCGGTGACAGTTGTCTCTGGGGCCAACGTCCTGACTTTC,CASSQSVTVVSGANVLTF
TRBV4-1,.,TRBJ1-1,.,TGCGCCAGCAGCCCGGACGGCGCAGGGAGGACTGAAGCTTTCTTT,CASSPDGAGRTEAFF
TRBV7-8,.,TRBJ2-5,.,TGTGCCAGCAGCTTAGGCAGCGTCCAAGAGACCCAGTACTTC,CASSLGSVQETQYF
TRBV2,.,TRBJ2-2,TRBD1,TGTGCCAGCAACAAGGGGGCGGGCGCCGGGGAGCTGTTTTTT,CASNKGAGAGELFF
TRBV2,few,TRBJ2-5,.,TGTGCCAGCAGGGGGCCTTACCAAGAGACCCAGTACTTC,CASRGPYQETQYF
TRBV15,few,TRBJ2-2,.,TGTGCCACCAGCAGGGGGGGACCCAACACCGGGGAGCTGTTTTTT,CATSRGGPNTGELFF
TRBV10-3,.,TRBJ1-5,.,TGTGCCATCAGGGGTGACAGCCCTAATCAGCCCCAGCATTTT,CAIRGDSPNQPQHF
TRBV16,.,TRBJ2-7,TRBD1,TGTGCCAGCAGCATGGGACAGAACTACGAGCAGTACTTC,CASSMGQNYEQYF
TRBV7-2,few,TRBJ2-2,.,TGTGCCAGCAGCTTAGACCCGGGGGCGAACACCGGGGAGCTGTTTTTT,CASSLDPGANTGELFF
TRBV6-6,.,TRBJ1-5,.,TGTGCCAGCAGTCTAGGGAGCTATCAGCCCCAGCATTTT,CASSLGSYQPQHF
TRBV9,few,TRBJ2-5,TRBD2,TGTGCCAGCAGCGTAGGGGGGGGAATCCAAGAGACCCAGTACTTC,CASSVGGGIQETQYF
TRBV6-5,few,TRBJ1-1,.,TGTGCCAGCTCCAACGGACAGCCAAACACTGAAGCTTTCTTT,CASSNGQPNTEAFF
TRBV14,.,TRBJ1-2,.,TGTGCCAGCAGCGTCGGAGTTTATGGCTACACCTTC,CASSVGVYGYTF
TRBV11-2,.,TRBJ1-2,.,TGTGCCAGCAGCTTGGAAGGGGTCTATGGCTACACCTTC,CASSLEGVYGYTF
TRBV19,.,TRBJ1-1,TRBD1,TGTGCCAGTAGTATGCACAGGGGGAACACTGAAGCTTTCTTT,CASSMHRGNTEAFF
TRBV5-1,.,TRBJ1-5,TRBD1,TGCGCCAGCAGCTCGGACAGGAATCAGCCCCAGCATTTT,CASSSDRNQPQHF
TRBV29-1,.,TRBJ2-1,TRBD1,TGCAGCGTTGAGACCTGGGGGGACAGGGGCCGCGGGACCGGAGCCTACAATGAGCAGTTCTTC,CSVETWGDRGRGTGAYNEQFF
TRBV11-2,.,TRBJ2-7,.,TGTGCCAGCAGCTTAGATCCGAGACAGATATACGAGCAGTACTTC,CASSLDPRQIYEQYF
TRBV5-1,few,TRBJ1-1,TRBD1,TGCGCCAGCAGTAGCGAGGGGGCCCCGTTTAACACTGAAGCTTTCTTT,CASSSEGAPFNTEAFF
TRBV2,.,TRBJ1-2,.,TGTGCCAGCAGTCCGGGCAGGGCCTATGGCTACACCTTC,CASSPGRAYGYTF
TRBV5-1,.,TRBJ2-3,.,TGCGCCAGCAGGTGGGGGACTGCTAGCACAGATACGCAGTATTTT,CASRWGTASTDTQYF
TRBV2,.,TRBJ2-2,.,TGTGCCAGCAGACTAGAGGGATTGGTCGGGGAGCTGTTTTTT,CASRLEGLVGELFF
TRBV6-5,.,TRBJ1-6,.,TGTGCCGCCTGGGAGGGAAATTTGACACCCCTCCACTTT,CAAWEGNLTPLHF
TRBV12-5,few,TRBJ1-6,.,TGTGCTAGTGCTCAAGCAGGGAATTCACCCCTCCACTTT,CASAQAGNSPLHF
TRBV12-5,few,TRBJ1-4,.,TGTGCTAGTGGTTTTCTTTCGGGGAAAAAACTGTTTTTT,CASGFLSGKKLFF
TRBV11-2,few,TRBJ1-6,TRBD1,TGTGCCAGCAGGGGGACAGGGTTTTCACCCCTCCACTTT,CASRGTGFSPLHF
TRBV6-5,.,TRBJ1-6,TRBD1,TGTGCCAGCAGGGGACAGTCGGGTAATTCACCCCTCCACTTT,CASRGQSGNSPLHF
TRBV5-6,few,TRBJ1-2,TRBD1,TGTGCCAGCAGCCAAGTAGGGGGCAGTGGCTACACCTTC,CASSQVGGSGYTF
TRBV2,few,TRBJ1-3,TRBD1,TGTGCCAGCAGTCAGGGACAGCTGGGACTTGGAAACACCATATATTTT,CASSQGQLGLGNTIYF
TRBV27,few,TRBJ2-3,TRBD2,TGTGCCAGCAGTTTACTTCAAACTAGCGGGGATGCAGATACGCAGTATTTT,CASSLLQTSGDADTQYF
TRBV7-9,few,TRBJ1-2,TRBD1,TGTGCCAGCAGCTCCAGACAGGGGCTCTATGGCTACACCTTC,CASSSRQGLYGYTF
TRBV7-2,.,TRBJ1-6,.,TGTGCCAGCAGGCAGGGGACCAGCTTCAATTCACCCCTCCACTTT,CASRQGTSFNSPLHF
TRBV7-2,.,TRBJ2-1,TRBD2,TGTGCCAGCAGCTTAGTCGCGGGCAGCGGGGCCTACAATGAACAGTTCTTC,CASSLVAGSGAYNEQFF
TRBV9,few,TRBJ1-4,.,TGTGCCAGCAGCGTGGGAAAAGGAAGGGGTGAAAAACTGTTTTTT,CASSVGKGRGEKLFF
TRBV27,.,TRBJ2-2,TRBD1,TGTGCCAGCAGTTCTGGGACAGTTAGTACCGGGGAGCTGTTTTTT,CASSSGTVSTGELFF
TRBV5-1,few,TRBJ2-5,TRBD1,TGCGCCAGCAGCTTGGTAGGGACAGGGGAAGAGACCCAGTACTTC,CASSLVGTGEETQYF
TRBV5-5,.,TRBJ2-5,TRBD2,TGTGCCAGCAGCCACAGCGGGGGGGCCCAGGAGACCCAGTACTTC,CASSHSGGAQETQYF
TRBV6-1,.,TRBJ1-6,.,TGTGCCAGCACTGGGCAGATAAATTCACCCCTCCACTTT,CASTGQINSPLHF
TRBV5-1,.,TRBJ2-2,TRBD2,TGCGCCAGCAGCTTGTTTGCGGGGGGGAACACCGGGGAGCTGTTTTTT,CASSLFAGGNTGELFF
TRBV10-2,.,TRBJ2-2,TRBD2,TGCGCCAGCAGACTAGCGGGGAACACCGGGGAGCTGTTTTTT,CASRLAGNTGELFF
TRBV5-1,.,TRBJ2-5,.,TGCGCCAGCAGCTTGGAGGCGCGGGAGACCCAGTACTTC,CASSLEARETQYF
TRBV5-1,few,TRBJ2-6,TRBD2,TGCGCCAGCAGCCTTTGGGGGGGGGACTCTGGGGCCAACGTCCTGACTTTC,CASSLWGGDSGANVLTF
TRBV5-4,.,TRBJ2-5,TRBD1,TGTGCCAGCAGCTTGTCAGGGGGCCAAGAGACCCAGTACTTC,CASSLSGGQETQYF
TRBV5-5,.,TRBJ1-5,.,TGTGCCAGCAGCCGGACAGATAGCAATCAGCCCCAGCATTTT,CASSRTDSNQPQHF
TRBV2,few,TRBJ2-2,.,TGTGCCAGCAGGACGGGGGGCGAGACCGGGGAGCTGTTTTTT,CASRTGGETGELFF
TRBV5-6,few,TRBJ1-1,.,TGTGCCAGCAGCTTGCGGTCAGACTCACTAATCGGGGCTTTCTTT,CASSLRSDSLIGAFF
TRBV5-1,.,TRBJ2-3,TRBD2,TGCGCCAGCAGGAAAACTAGCGGGGCCCCTACGCAGTATTTT,CASRKTSGAPTQYF
TRBV10-3,.,TRBJ1-2,.,TGTGCCTTCTCCGCCGGGAACTATGGCTACACCTTC,CAFSAGNYGYTF
TRBV7-6,few,TRBJ2-1,.,TGTGCCAGCAGCTTAGGTACGGCGGCCTCCTACAATGAGCAGTTCTTC,CASSLGTAASYNEQFF
TRBV19,.,TRBJ1-5,TRBD1,TGTGCCAGCACCGACAGGGGTGAGCCCCAGCATTTT,CASTDRGEPQHF
TRBV7-8,.,TRBJ2-7,TRBD2,TGTGCCAGCAGCTCCATTTTGGGGCTAGCGGGGTACGAGCAGTACTTC,CASSSILGLAGYEQYF
TRBV11-3,few,TRBJ1-2,TRBD1,TGTGCCAGCAGCTCAATCCTTCCGGGACAGGGGAACTATGGCTACACCTTC,CASSSILPGQGNYGYTF
TRBV4-3,few,TRBJ2-3,TRBD2,TGCGCCAGCAGCCAGGGTCCTAGCGGAAGCACAGATACGCAGTATTTT,CASSQGPSGSTDTQYF
TRBV6-6,.,TRBJ2-1,TRBD2,TGTGCCAGCCTTTCGGGGGGGGCCTACAATGAGCAGTTCTTC,CASLSGGAYNEQFF
TRBV5-4,.,TRBJ2-2,.,TGTGCCAGCAGCCGGGGGCAGGGACAGTCGGACGGGGAGCTGTTTTTT,CASSRGQGQSDGELFF